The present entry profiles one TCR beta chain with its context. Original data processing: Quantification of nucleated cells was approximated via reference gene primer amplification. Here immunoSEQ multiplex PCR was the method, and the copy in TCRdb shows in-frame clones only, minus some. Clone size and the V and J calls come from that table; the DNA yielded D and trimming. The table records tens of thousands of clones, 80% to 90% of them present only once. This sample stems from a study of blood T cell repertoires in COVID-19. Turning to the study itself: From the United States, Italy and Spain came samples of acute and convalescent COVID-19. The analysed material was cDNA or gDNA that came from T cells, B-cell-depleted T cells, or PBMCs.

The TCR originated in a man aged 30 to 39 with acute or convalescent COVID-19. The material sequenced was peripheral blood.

The CDR3 nucleotides read TGCGCCAGCAGCTTGGGAGGGGGTTTCAGCACAGATACGCAGTATTTT. As protein: CASSLGGGFSTDTQYF. The genes are TRBV5-1 and TRBJ2-3, with a tentative D call TRBD1 (6 bases). Trimming took 0 bases from V and 0 from J, leaving 11 bases between them. This CDR3 contains 16 residues. The V gene's germline CDR1 is SGHRS and CDR2 YFSETQ.